This TCR beta chain was obtained from a study of blood T cell repertoires in COVID-19. The length of the CDR3 is 16 residues. Germline CDR1 is SGHRS and CDR2 is YFSETQ. The V segment lost 0 bases and the J segment 3 bases; nucleotides outside the gene matches: 8. Original data processing: Reference gene primers were amplified, and this amplification served to estimate nucleated cell counts. The data were produced by immunoSEQ multiplex PCR, yet TCRdb's version contains in-frame clones alone and is incomplete. That table is the source of V, J and clone size, and D and trimming were worked out from the DNA. The data show over 65,000 clones, 82% seen once.

This clonotype was obtained from a man of 80 years or more with active COVID-19. The V and J genes are TRBV5-1 and TRBJ2-7; TRBD1 agrees at 8 bases. Sample: peripheral blood. In DNA, the CDR3 is TGCGCCAGCAGCTTGGCCTCGCAGGGGGCTCACTACGAGCAGTACTTC. Encoded protein: CASSLASQGAHYEQYF.